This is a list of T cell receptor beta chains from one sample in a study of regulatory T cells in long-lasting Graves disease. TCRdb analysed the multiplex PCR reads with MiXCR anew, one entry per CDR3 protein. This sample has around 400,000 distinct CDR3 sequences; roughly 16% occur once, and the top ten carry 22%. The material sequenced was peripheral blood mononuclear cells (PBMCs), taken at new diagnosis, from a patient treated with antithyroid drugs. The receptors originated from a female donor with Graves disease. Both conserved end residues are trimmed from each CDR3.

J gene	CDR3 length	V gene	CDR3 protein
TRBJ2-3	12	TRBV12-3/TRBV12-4	ASSLFRRTDTQY
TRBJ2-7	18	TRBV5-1	ASSLGPVPIGAGESREQY
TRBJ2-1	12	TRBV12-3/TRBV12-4	ASTIHRLLNEQF
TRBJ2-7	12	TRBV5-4	ASGSRTDSYEQY
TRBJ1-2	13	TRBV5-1	ASSPHVVQKDGYT
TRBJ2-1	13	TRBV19	ASSIPRGTNNEQF
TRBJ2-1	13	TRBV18	ASSPSGHRAVEQF
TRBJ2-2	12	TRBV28	ASRTTANTGELF
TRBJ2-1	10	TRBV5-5	ASSLDSGPVF
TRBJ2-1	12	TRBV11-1	ASSLGVGALEQF
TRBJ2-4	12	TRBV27	ASSDGLVQNIQY
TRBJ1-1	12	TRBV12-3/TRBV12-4	ASTIGTGNTEAF
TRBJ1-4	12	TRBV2	ASGGGGKAEKLF
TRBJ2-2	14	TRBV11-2	ASSLDLGPDTGELF
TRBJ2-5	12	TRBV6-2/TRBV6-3	ASKLAGQQETQY
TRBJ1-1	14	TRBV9	ASSSFGGTANTEAF
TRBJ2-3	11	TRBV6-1	ASMTTETDTQY
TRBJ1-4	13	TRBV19	ASSLDRNPNEKLF
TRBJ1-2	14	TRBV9	ASSVDEGIRTYGYT
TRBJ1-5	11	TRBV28	ASGRGRTQPQH
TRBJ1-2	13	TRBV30	AWSVLGTGGYGYT
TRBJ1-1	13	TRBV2	ASSEGGTENTEAF
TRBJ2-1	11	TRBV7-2	ASIRTGGNEQF
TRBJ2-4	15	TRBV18	ASSPKDMGWAKNIQY
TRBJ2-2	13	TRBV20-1	SARAFQDATGELF
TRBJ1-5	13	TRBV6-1	ASSEGSGRNQPQH
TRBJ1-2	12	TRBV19	ASSVQGVRYGYT
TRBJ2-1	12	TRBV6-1	ASSELAGGNEQF
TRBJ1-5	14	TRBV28	ASSGPQGRKDQPQH
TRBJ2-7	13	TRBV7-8	ASSLELAGGQEQY
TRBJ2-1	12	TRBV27	ASSFPGRHNEQF
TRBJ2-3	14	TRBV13	ASSLGRRLQTDTQY
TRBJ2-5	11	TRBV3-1	ASSRTVQETQY
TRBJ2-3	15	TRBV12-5	ASGLVQAVKLTDTQY
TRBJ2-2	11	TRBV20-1	SARRKPPGELF
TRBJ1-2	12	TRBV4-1	ASSQILGNYGYT
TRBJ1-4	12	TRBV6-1	ASSHGQGAEKLF
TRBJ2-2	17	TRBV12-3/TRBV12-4	ASSPTGDGTGVRNGELF
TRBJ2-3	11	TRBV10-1	ASSPIQGNTQY
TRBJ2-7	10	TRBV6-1	ASRRLATEQY
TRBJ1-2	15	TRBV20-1	SASYPPRQELPYGYT
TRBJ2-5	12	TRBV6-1	ASSETGQRETQY
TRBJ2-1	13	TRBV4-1	ASSQASGSYNEQF
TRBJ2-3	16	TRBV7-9	ASSSGLAGEGGTDTQY
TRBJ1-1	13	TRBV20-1	SARPMDRRNTEAF
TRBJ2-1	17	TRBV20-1	SAFPRGLAGQVPYNEQF
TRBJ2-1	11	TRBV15	ATSSRQYNEQF
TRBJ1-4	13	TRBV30	AWSPRTGLNEKLF
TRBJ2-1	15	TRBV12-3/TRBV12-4	ASSSWVGLAGGNEQF
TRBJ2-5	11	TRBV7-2	ASSFGRAETQY
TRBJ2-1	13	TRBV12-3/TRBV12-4	ASSMTSGIHNEQF
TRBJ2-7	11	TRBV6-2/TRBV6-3	ASEGLAGDEQY
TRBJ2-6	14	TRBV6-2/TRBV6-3	ASSLSGGYGANVLT
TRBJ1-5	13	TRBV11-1	ASSLSSGSNQPQH
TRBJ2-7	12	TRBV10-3	AIGPSLAAYEQY
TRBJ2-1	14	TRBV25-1	ASSGFGGSSYNEQF
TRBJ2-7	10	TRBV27	ASRSASYEQY
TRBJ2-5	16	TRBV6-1	ASTKRGGGKRVQETQY
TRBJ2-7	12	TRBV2	ASSEDRGVGEQY